Following are 11 T cell receptor beta chains from one sample sequenced in a study of T cell responses to AZD1222 COVID-19 vaccine. Sequencing used immunoSEQ multiplex PCR; TCRdb keeps in-frame clones, though not all of them. Among 120,000 or so clones listed, roughly 87% were seen once. Sequenced material: peripheral blood, taken on day 0 of AZD1222 vaccination. All receptors come from an adult in good health.

This sequence joins TRBV6-5 and TRBJ2-7; 9 nucleotides align to TRBD2. This CDR3 spans 14 amino acids. Losses at the gene ends were 8 bases for V and 3 bases for J; bases not matched to a gene: 8. The V gene's germline CDR1 is MNHEY and CDR2 SVGAGI. CDR3 bases: TGTGCCAGCCGCTTAACTAGCGGGCACTACGAGCAGTACTTC. It is translated as CASRLTSGHYEQYF.

The chain couples TRBV9 to TRBJ2-2; D tentatively reads TRBD1 or TRBD2 (6 bases each). The V gene lost 0 bases and the J gene lost 4 bases, with 19 bases spanning the gap. The V gene's germline CDR1 is SGDLS and CDR2 YYNGEE. The CDR3 consists of 18 residues. The CDR3 region is CASSVGKMGGSSTGELFF. Here the CDR3 DNA reads TGTGCCAGCAGCGTAGGGAAAATGGGGGGCTCTTCCACCGGGGAGCTGTTTTTT.

J is TRBJ2-7 and V is TRBV19, with D possibly TRBD1 on 6 matching bases. This CDR3 contains 16 residues. The germline V gene encodes CDR1 LNHDA and CDR2 SQIVND (reference sequence). The V and J ends lost 7 bases and 3 bases respectively, with 22 bases between them. CDR3 amino acids: CASKRTVGDDFYEQYF. CDR3 nucleotide sequence: TGTGCCAGTAAAAGGACAGTCGGGGACGACTTCTACGAGCAGTACTTC.

The chain uses TRBV6-5 and TRBJ1-1, with no clear D. Trimming pared 7 bases from V and 4 bases from J, leaving 13 bases between. The length of the CDR3 is 13 residues. Per the germline V gene, CDR1 is MNHEY and CDR2 is SVGAGI. CDR3 loop: CASKSPGGTEAFF. The CDR3 nucleotides are TGTGCCAGCAAGTCCCCCGGAGGCACTGAAGCTTTCTTT.

The chain has TRBV18 and TRBJ1-2, with D perhaps matching TRBD1 (5 bases). Germline V gene sequence: CDR1 KGHSH, CDR2 LQKENI. This CDR3 comprises 13 residues. V was clipped by 10 bases and J by 0 bases, with 12 bases between them. The CDR3 DNA sequence: TGTGCCACCGGGCAGGGCCCTAACTATGGCTACACCTTC. Encoded protein: CATGQGPNYGYTF.

V usage is TRBV19 and J usage is TRBJ2-3; a possible D gene is TRBD2 (5 bases). CDR1 and CDR2 (germline): LNHDA, SQIVND (reference sequence). Trimming stripped 5 bases from V and 2 bases from J, with 14 bases between. This CDR3 region has 15 residues. CDR3 in DNA: TGTGCCAGTAGTGGGCTAGCAGTTTCCACAGATACGCAGTATTTT. Translated, it gives CASSGLAVSTDTQYF.

This rearrangement joins TRBV30 to TRBJ1-6, with a possible D match to TRBD1 (6 bases). Deletions cut 0 bases from V and 6 bases from J, with 18 bases between. CDR1 and CDR2 (germline): GTSNPN, SVGIG (reference sequence). The CDR3 sequence is 17 residues long. Here the CDR3 DNA reads TGTGCCTGGAGTGTATTAGCCCTTCGGGGGCCTAATTCACCCCTCCACTTT. Protein product: CAWSVLALRGPNSPLHF.

This clone was detected only a few times. The gene calls are TRBV28 and TRBJ1-5; no reliable D call. This CDR3 contains 13 residues. Trimming left V 3 bases short and J 4 bases short, with 7 bases between. From germline, CDR1 is MDHEN and CDR2 SYDVKM. This chain's CDR3 is CASSFSYNQPQHF. CDR3 sequence (DNA): TGTGCCAGCAGTTTCTCCTATAATCAGCCCCAGCATTTT.

The chain is built from TRBV19 and TRBJ2-5, with D hard to call. The CDR3 has 13 amino acids. Trimming took off 5 bases at V and 5 bases at J, with 12 bases between the two ends. Germline CDR1 is LNHDA and CDR2 is SQIVND (reference sequence). The CDR3 here is CASSASRRETQYF. CDR3 coding DNA: TGTGCCAGTAGTGCTAGTAGGCGTGAGACCCAGTACTTC.

V and J are TRBV6-5 and TRBJ1-5; the D gene is possibly TRBD1 (6 bases). Trimming stripped 6 bases from V and 0 bases from J, with 12 bases between. Germline V gene data show CDR1 as MNHEY and CDR2 as SVGAGI. The length of the CDR3 is 15 residues. CDR3 residues: CASRSRGHSNQPQHF. The CDR3 DNA reads TGTGCCAGCAGAAGCAGGGGCCATAGCAATCAGCCCCAGCATTTT.

V is TRBV28 and J is TRBJ1-2; 9 nucleotides agree with TRBD1. The germline CDR1 and CDR2 sequences are MDHEN and SYDVKM. This CDR3 contains 15 residues. V gave up 6 bases and J gave up 4 bases; unmatched junction bases: 9. The CDR3 sequence is CASSPWTGALYGYTF. The CDR3 coding sequence is TGTGCCAGCAGCCCCTGGACAGGGGCTCTCTATGGCTACACCTTC.